This is a list of T cell receptor beta chains from one sample in a study of shared clonotypes between healthy human individuals. Clones were read by immunoSEQ multiplex PCR, and TCRdb kept only the in-frame ones, dropping some. There are a few hundred thousand clones in the sample; roughly 97% occur only once, and roughly 0.05% lies in the top ten. Sequences were obtained from naive CD4+ T cells sorted from blood. These receptors were obtained from a woman aged 30 to 39 in good health. CDR3s include the opening cysteine and the closing phenylalanine or tryptophan. Not every row has a clone size; where given, it reads once, few, many or a size class.

j_call	v_call	clone_size	cdr3_aa
TRBJ2-7	TRBV4-1	NA	CASSQQTSGSIHEQYF
TRBJ2-7	TRBV28	NA	CASRGPGTGGQEQYF
TRBJ2-2	TRBV5-4	NA	CASSAGGDLNTGELFF
TRBJ2-7	TRBV21-1	NA	CASSKPGQGTSYEQYF
TRBJ2-1	TRBV29-1	NA	CSVPMASGWGNEQFF
TRBJ2-5	TRBV7-2	NA	CASRLAETQYF
TRBJ2-3	TRBV18	NA	CASSRTQFSGDTQYF
TRBJ2-1	TRBV2	NA	CASSRGLAGANNEQFF
TRBJ2-3	TRBV6-6	NA	CASSPRRADTQYF
TRBJ2-1	TRBV6-6	NA	CASSYFRLAGGNEQFF
TRBJ1-2	TRBV2	NA	CASMPVGTAAYGYTF
TRBJ2-7	TRBV2	NA	CASSERGAGIYEQYF
TRBJ2-2	TRBV7-3	NA	CASSLGSSNTGELFF
TRBJ2-3	TRBV9	NA	CASTLGASQYTDTQYF
TRBJ2-7	TRBV4-2	NA	CASSQEVTAGPSYEQYF
TRBJ1-2	TRBV5-6	NA	CASSSQGWGYGYTF
TRBJ2-7	TRBV2	NA	CASRGGGGEQYF
TRBJ2-5	TRBV30	once	CAWAGETQYF
TRBJ2-7	TRBV7-2	NA	CASSLGVGHTSSYEQYF
TRBJ2-2	TRBV30	NA	CAWSQTSGRVNSNTGELFF
TRBJ2-1	TRBV7-9	NA	CASSLTEPKQFF
TRBJ1-4	TRBV5-4	once	CASSSREATNEKLFF
TRBJ2-7	TRBV5-1	NA	CASSLSGAQSYEQYF
TRBJ2-7	TRBV6-1	NA	CASSERVLAGYYEQYF
TRBJ2-1	TRBV5-1	NA	CASSLRPGLAGEQFF
TRBJ2-1	TRBV28	NA	CASTGGLPYNEQFF
TRBJ2-7	TRBV5-8	NA	CASSGRVGELDEQYF
TRBJ2-3	TRBV9	NA	CASSSITGRTDTQYF
TRBJ1-4	TRBV30	NA	CAWSSWTGVNEKLFF
TRBJ2-2	TRBV21-1	once	CASSKKRQTGELFF
TRBJ1-3	TRBV25-1	NA	CASSEFHRLSSGNTIYF
TRBJ1-5	TRBV18	few	CASSPDSHYSNQPQHF
TRBJ1-5	TRBV9	once	CASSAGGGTELYSNQPQHF
TRBJ2-7	TRBV6-1	NA	CASSMEVHEQYF
TRBJ2-2	TRBV7-8	NA	CASSFRRPGTKFDAGELFF
TRBJ2-5	TRBV7-9	NA	CASSLDRGAVETQYF
TRBJ2-7	TRBV7-2	NA	CASSLGGTGNHEQYF
TRBJ1-2	TRBV7-2	NA	CASSQAGGYGYTF
TRBJ2-1	TRBV7-9	NA	CASSLPGLAGINEQFF
TRBJ1-5	TRBV28	NA	CASSLIGRTHQPQHF
TRBJ1-1	TRBV28	NA	CASSSWWGFNPEAFF
TRBJ2-3	TRBV11-3	once	CASSLGSTDTQYF
TRBJ2-3	TRBV7-8	NA	CASSTAYRRAIADTQYF
TRBJ2-7	TRBV27	once	CASSMTRTGLGVRAYEQYF
TRBJ2-2	TRBV30	NA	CACRGASNTGELFF
TRBJ1-1	TRBV5-5	NA	CASILGDSLLTEAFF
TRBJ1-4	TRBV28	NA	CASSGGGTLLDNEKLFF
TRBJ2-2	TRBV27	NA	CASSFAWQANTGELFF
TRBJ1-1	TRBV6-6	few	CASQERGFGFF